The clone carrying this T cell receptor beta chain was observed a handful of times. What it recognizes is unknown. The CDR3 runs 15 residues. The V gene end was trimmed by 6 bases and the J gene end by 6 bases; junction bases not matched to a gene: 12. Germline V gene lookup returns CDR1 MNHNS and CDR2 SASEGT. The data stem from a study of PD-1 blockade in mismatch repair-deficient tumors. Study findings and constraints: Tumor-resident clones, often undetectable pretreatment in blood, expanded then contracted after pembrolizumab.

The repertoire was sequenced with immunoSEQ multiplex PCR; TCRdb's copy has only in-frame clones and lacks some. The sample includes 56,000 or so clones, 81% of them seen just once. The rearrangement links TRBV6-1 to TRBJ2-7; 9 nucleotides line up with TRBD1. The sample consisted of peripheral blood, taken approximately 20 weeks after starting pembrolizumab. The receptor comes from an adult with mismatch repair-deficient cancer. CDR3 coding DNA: TGTGCCAGCAGACCCCCGGGACAGGGCACGTCCGAGCAGTACTTC. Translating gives CASRPPGQGTSEQYF.